Below are 2 T cell receptor beta chains sequenced from a single sample in a study of Ad26.COV2.S vaccination and SARS-CoV-2 variants. Documented treatment: about 20 received Ad26.COV2.S at low or high dose, single or two shots; a few received placebo; per-sample allocation not given. Collection of the samples took place on day 63 after the first injection of vaccine or placebo. TCRdb's table, derived via immunoSEQ multiplex PCR, lists solely in-frame clones and lacks some. This sample yields hundreds of thousands of clones, of which 75% to 95% are seen a single time; 9% to 15% belongs to the top ten. The sample here was peripheral blood, taken in a trial of Ad26.COV2.S vaccine versus placebo. The receptors were gathered from a person between 18 and 60 years old who received the Ad26.COV2.S COVID-19 vaccine or a placebo.

The chain employs TRBV15 and TRBJ2-7, with TRBD2 as a possible D gene (6 bases). The CDR3 has 13 amino acids. CDR1 is LNHNV and CDR2 is YYDKDF in the germline V gene (reference sequence). Trimming removed 8 bases at V and 0 bases at J, with 11 bases between. The CDR3 DNA is TGTGCCACCTTGGCTAGCGACTCCTACGAGCAGTACTTC. Protein sequence: CATLASDSYEQYF.

The CDR3 loop reads CASGTLPEQFF. In nucleotides, the CDR3 is TGTGCCAGCGGAACACTCCCTGAGCAGTTCTTC. This chain connects TRBV12-3 or TRBV12-4 to TRBJ2-1; D unclear. The CDR3 is 11 residues long. V was pared by 8 bases and J by 9 bases, with 11 bases between.